These T cell receptor beta chains were read from a single sample in a study of shared clonotypes between healthy human individuals. The assay was immunoSEQ multiplex PCR, and TCRdb's table has in-frame clones only and misses some. The sample has approximately 2,300,000 clones, 85% to 95% seen once. The sample comprised naive CD4+ T cells from PBMCs. The receptor source for this set is a man aged 18 to 29 in good health. Some clones in this sample may be carry-over from other donors' samples. CDR3s include the opening cysteine and the closing phenylalanine or tryptophan. The D gene is left open where the match is weak. Expanded clones are given a class, and other clones once, few, many or no size at all.

V: TRBV11-2
D: .
size: .
J: TRBJ2-1
CDR3: CASSLLAPLGDEQFF
DNA: TGTGCCAGCAGCTTACTCGCACCCTTGGGGGATGAGCAGTTCTTC

V: TRBV28
D: TRBD1
size: .
J: TRBJ2-6
CDR3: CASRQGASGANVLTF
DNA: TGTGCCAGCAGACAGGGGGCCTCTGGGGCCAACGTCCTGACTTTC

V: TRBV15
D: TRBD2
size: .
J: TRBJ2-1
CDR3: CATSRPGLAGGKYNEQFF
DNA: TGTGCCACCAGCAGACCGGGACTAGCGGGAGGAAAGTACAATGAGCAGTTCTTC

V: TRBV9
D: TRBD2
size: .
J: TRBJ2-1
CDR3: CASSVAWDYIYNEQFF
DNA: TGTGCCAGCAGCGTAGCATGGGACTATATTTACAATGAGCAGTTCTTC

V: TRBV5-1
D: TRBD2
size: .
J: TRBJ2-1
CDR3: CASSASGGPGNEQFF
DNA: TGCGCCAGCAGCGCCTCGGGAGGGCCAGGCAATGAGCAGTTCTTC

V: TRBV20-1
D: .
size: .
J: TRBJ2-3
CDR3: CSALGTDTQYF
DNA: TGCAGTGCCCTCGGCACAGATACGCAGTATTTT

V: TRBV14
D: TRBD1
size: .
J: TRBJ2-7
CDR3: CASSQTGGGAYEQYF
DNA: TGTGCCAGCAGCCAGACAGGGGGCGGCGCCTACGAGCAGTACTTC

V: TRBV4-1
D: TRBD2
size: .
J: TRBJ2-7
CDR3: CASSQDSASGDRYEQYF
DNA: TGCGCCAGCAGCCAAGATTCCGCTAGCGGAGACCGCTACGAGCAGTACTTC

V: TRBV4-2
D: TRBD1
size: .
J: TRBJ1-1
CDR3: CASSPRTGDLEAFF
DNA: TGTGCCAGCAGCCCCCGGACAGGGGACCTTGAAGCTTTCTTT

V: TRBV19
D: TRBD1
size: .
J: TRBJ2-6
CDR3: CASQTGGRGSGANVLTF
DNA: TGTGCCTCCCAAACAGGGGGCCGCGGATCTGGGGCCAACGTCCTGACTTTC

V: TRBV27
D: .
size: .
J: TRBJ2-5
CDR3: CASSRWVGEETQYF
DNA: TGTGCCAGCAGTCGGTGGGTGGGGGAAGAGACCCAGTACTTC

V: TRBV11-1
D: .
size: .
J: TRBJ2-1
CDR3: CASSLALEDEQFF
DNA: TGTGCCAGCAGCTTAGCATTAGAGGATGAGCAGTTCTTC

V: TRBV10-2
D: .
size: .
J: TRBJ2-7
CDR3: CASSERVSYEQYF
DNA: TGCGCCAGCAGTGAGCGGGTCTCCTACGAGCAGTACTTC

V: TRBV6-1
D: .
size: .
J: TRBJ2-7
CDR3: CARSGVSGYEQYF
DNA: TGTGCCAGATCAGGTGTGTCGGGGTACGAGCAGTACTTC

V: TRBV28
D: TRBD1
size: few
J: TRBJ1-1
CDR3: CASTSNRQGLNTEAFF
DNA: TGTGCCAGCACCTCAAACAGACAGGGCCTGAACACTGAAGCTTTCTTT

V: TRBV5-4
D: TRBD2
size: once
J: TRBJ2-4
CDR3: CASSRGGLAPAKNIQYF
DNA: TGTGCCAGCAGCCGGGGGGGTTTAGCCCCAGCCAAAAACATTCAGTACTTC

V: TRBV28
D: TRBD1
size: .
J: TRBJ1-4
CDR3: CASSSPAGGSPNEKLFF
DNA: TGTGCCAGCAGTTCCCCGGCAGGGGGGTCTCCTAATGAAAAACTGTTTTTT

V: TRBV5-1
D: .
size: .
J: TRBJ2-3
CDR3: CASAYTDTQYF
DNA: TGCGCCAGCGCGTACACAGATACGCAGTATTTT

V: TRBV19
D: .
size: .
J: TRBJ2-5
CDR3: CASRVGETQYF
DNA: TGTGCCAGTAGGGTGGGGGAGACCCAGTACTTC

V: TRBV4-3
D: TRBD1
size: .
J: TRBJ2-7
CDR3: CASSQDIPSGQGLYEQYF
DNA: TGCGCCAGCAGCCAAGATATCCCCTCGGGACAGGGACTCTACGAGCAGTACTTC

V: TRBV4-2
D: .
size: .
J: TRBJ2-1
CDR3: CASSQDQYEQFF
DNA: TGTGCCAGCAGCCAAGATCAGTATGAGCAGTTCTTC

V: TRBV18
D: TRBD2
size: .
J: TRBJ2-7
CDR3: CASSPPGGVNYEQYF
DNA: TGTGCCAGCTCACCCCCGGGGGGAGTAAACTACGAGCAGTACTTC

V: TRBV5-4
D: TRBD2
size: .
J: TRBJ2-2
CDR3: CASSWGTSGTGELFF
DNA: TGTGCCAGCAGCTGGGGGACTAGCGGGACCGGGGAGCTGTTTTTT

V: TRBV7-2
D: .
size: .
J: TRBJ2-3
CDR3: CASSRGPPSTDTQYF
DNA: TGTGCCAGCAGCCGTGGGCCCCCAAGCACAGATACGCAGTATTTT

V: TRBV6-5
D: TRBD1
size: .
J: TRBJ1-3
CDR3: CASSLQGVSGNTIYF
DNA: TGTGCCAGCAGTTTGCAGGGGGTCTCTGGAAACACCATATATTTT

V: TRBV28
D: .
size: .
J: TRBJ2-5
CDR3: CASAPAKETQYF
DNA: TGTGCCAGCGCCCCAGCTAAAGAGACCCAGTACTTC

V: TRBV19
D: .
size: .
J: TRBJ1-4
CDR3: CASSKTGTKTEKLFF
DNA: TGTGCCAGTAGTAAAACAGGGACCAAAACTGAAAAACTGTTTTTT